Below are 10 T cell receptor beta chains sequenced from a single sample in a study of CD8+ T cells in alopecia areata (dated by TCRdb to the late 2010s). This specimen's time point label, per the study, means: 4 weeks on oral tofacitinib. The intended sense of this specimen's treatment or condition label: oral pan-JAK inhibitor, 5-10 mg twice daily. Library preparation employed the immunoSEQ multiplex PCR assay. RNA was extracted from all samples and reverse transcribed into cDNA, which served as template for TCR sequencing. In its TCRdb copy, this immuneACCESS table keeps in-frame sequences only and misses some clones. Where compared with another copy, unresolved V genes explain less than half of these, and the others have no known cause. The sample table holds more than 110,000 clones, of which 45% to 60% were seen once. The top ten hold roughly 15% of the sample. The specimen was CD8+ T cells sorted from blood, collected at week 4, from a patient treated with tofacitinib. The receptor set was obtained from a human donor with alopecia areata.

The rearrangement joins TRBV15 to TRBJ2-5; D gene ambiguous. Trimming cost V 0 bases and J 5 bases, with 10 bases left between them. Germline V gives CDR1 LNHNV, CDR2 YYDKDF (reference sequence). The CDR3 extends over 14 amino acids. As DNA, the CDR3 is TGTGCCACCAGCAGAGAGGCAGTTGGGGAGACCCAGTACTTC. Encoded protein: CATSREAVGETQYF.

This clone was seen once. This rearrangement joins TRBV6-5 to TRBJ2-7, with a possible D match to TRBD2 (6 bases). Germline CDR1 and CDR2: MNHEY and SVGAGI. CDR3 length: 12 residues. V was shortened by 0 bases and J by 6 bases, with 6 bases between the two germline ends. In DNA, the CDR3 is TGTGCCAGCAGTTACTCGGGACTCGAGCAGTACTTC. It yields the protein CASSYSGLEQYF.

V is TRBV30 and J is TRBJ2-7, with D hard to call. V was pared by 0 bases and J by 3 bases, with 6 bases between. Germline values: CDR1 GTSNPN, CDR2 SVGIG (reference sequence). The CDR3 has 12 amino acids. The CDR3 loop reads CAWSVIGYEQYF. CDR3 in DNA: TGTGCCTGGAGTGTAATCGGCTACGAGCAGTACTTC.

This clone was seen only a few times. The chain joins TRBV4-3 to TRBJ1-2; D possibly corresponds to TRBD1 (5 bases). This CDR3 is 18 amino acids long. Trimming cost V 0 bases and J 2 bases, with 19 bases left between them. Germline CDR1 LGHNA, CDR2 YSLEER. CDR3 region: CASSQDWSWGIYNYGYTF. The CDR3 DNA is TGCGCCAGCAGCCAAGATTGGAGTTGGGGCATTTACAACTATGGCTACACCTTC.

This clone was found a few times. The V gene is TRBV5-1, the J gene TRBJ2-3; D is perhaps TRBD2 (7 bases). V was pared by 3 bases and J by 6 bases, with 23 bases between. The germline V gene encodes CDR1 SGHRS and CDR2 YFSETQ. The CDR3 runs to 17 residues. The CDR3 loop is CASSSLGLAGAGDTQYF. The CDR3 DNA sequence: TGCGCCAGCAGCTCCCTGGGGCTTGCGGGGGCCGGGGATACGCAGTATTTT. Using reference TRBV5-1 and TRBJ2-3 for the parts outside the CDR3, the full variable domain is KAGVTQTPRYLIKTRGQQVTLSCSPISGHRSVSWYQQTPGQGLQFLFEYFSETQRNKGNFPGRFSGRQFSNSRSEMNVSTLELGDSALYLCASSSLGLAGAGDTQYFGPGTRLTVL.

The chain joins TRBV4-3 to TRBJ1-2, with D unresolved. This CDR3 has 14 residues. V lost 0 bases and J 1 base, leaving 6 bases between the germline ends. The germline V gene encodes CDR1 LGHNA and CDR2 YSLEER. CDR3 bases: TGCGCCAGCAGCCAAGAGTCCTTTAACTATGGCTACACCTTC. Amino acid sequence: CASSQESFNYGYTF.

The chain recombines TRBV7-3 with TRBJ2-1, with D possibly matching TRBD1 (5 bases). This CDR3 contains 15 residues. Germline-derived CDR1 and CDR2 are SGHTA and FQGTGA. Trimming removed 5 bases at V and 4 bases at J, with 15 bases between. CDR3 amino acids: CASSLSWGSYNEQFF. The CDR3, as DNA: TGTGCCAGCAGCCTATCCTGGGGCTCTTACAATGAGCAGTTCTTC.

This clone has a handful of counts. The V and J genes are TRBV19 and TRBJ2-6; D remains unclear. The V end lost 5 bases, the J end lost 1 base, and 6 bases lay between the germline ends. Germline CDR1 LNHDA, CDR2 SQIVND (reference sequence). The CDR3 sequence is 14 residues long. The CDR3 region is CASSRQSGANVLTF. The CDR3 region has the DNA TGTGCCAGTAGTCGCCAGTCTGGGGCCAACGTCCTGACTTTC.

The rearrangement links TRBV2 to TRBJ1-1; tentatively, D is TRBD1 (5 bases). The CDR3 extends over 16 amino acids. Per germline, CDR1 SNHLY and CDR2 FYNNEI. The V gene lost 1 base and the J gene lost 1 base, with 13 bases spanning the gap. The CDR3 protein is CASSEGPPGGNTEAFF. The CDR3 region has the DNA TGTGCCAGCAGTGAAGGGCCCCCCGGGGGGAACACTGAAGCTTTCTTT. Based on the CDR3 plus reference TRBV2 and TRBJ1-1, the full variable domain is EPEVTQTPSHQVTQMGQEVILRCVPISNHLYFYWYRQILGQKVEFLVSFYNNEISEKSEIFDDQFSVERPDGSNFTLKIRSTKLEDSAMYFCASSEGPPGGNTEAFFGQGTRLTVV.

This chain connects TRBV29-1 to TRBJ2-7, with 9 bases identical to TRBD1. Germline V gene sequence: CDR1 SQVTM, CDR2 ANQGSEA. The CDR3 loop spans 13 amino acids. With 6 bases clipped from V and 2 bases from J, the junction kept 5 bases outside the gene matches. The CDR3 loop is CSVRTGETYEQYF. The CDR3 DNA reads as TGCAGCGTCAGGACAGGGGAAACCTACGAGCAGTACTTC.